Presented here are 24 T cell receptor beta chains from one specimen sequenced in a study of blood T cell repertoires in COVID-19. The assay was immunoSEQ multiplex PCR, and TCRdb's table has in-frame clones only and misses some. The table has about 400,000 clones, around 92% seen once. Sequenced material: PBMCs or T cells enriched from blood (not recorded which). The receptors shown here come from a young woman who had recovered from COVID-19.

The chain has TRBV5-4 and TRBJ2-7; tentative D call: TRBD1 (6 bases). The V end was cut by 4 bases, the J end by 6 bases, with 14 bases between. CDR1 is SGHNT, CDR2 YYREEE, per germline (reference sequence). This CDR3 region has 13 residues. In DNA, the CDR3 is TGTGCCAGCAGCCTAACTCAGGGGTTCGAGCAGTACTTC. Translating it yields CASSLTQGFEQYF.

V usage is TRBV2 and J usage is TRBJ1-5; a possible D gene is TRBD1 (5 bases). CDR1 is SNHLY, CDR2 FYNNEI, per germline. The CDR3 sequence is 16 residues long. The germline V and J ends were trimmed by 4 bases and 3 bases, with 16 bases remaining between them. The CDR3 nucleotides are TGTGCCAGCAGTGGGGGCTTCTGGCAGAACAATCAGCCCCAGCATTTT. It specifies CASSGGFWQNNQPQHF.

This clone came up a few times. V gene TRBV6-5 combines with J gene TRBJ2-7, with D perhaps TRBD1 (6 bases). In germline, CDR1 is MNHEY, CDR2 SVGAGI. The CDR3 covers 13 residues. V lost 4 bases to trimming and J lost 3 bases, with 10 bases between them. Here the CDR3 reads CASSLGHNYEQYF. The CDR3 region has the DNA TGTGCCAGCAGTTTGGGACATAACTACGAGCAGTACTTC.

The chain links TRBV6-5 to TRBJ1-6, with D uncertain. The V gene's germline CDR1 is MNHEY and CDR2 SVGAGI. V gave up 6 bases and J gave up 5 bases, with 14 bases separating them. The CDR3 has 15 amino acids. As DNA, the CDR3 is TGTGCCAGCAGCGGGAAAAGACGGGATAATTCACCCCTCCACTTT. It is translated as CASSGKRRDNSPLHF.

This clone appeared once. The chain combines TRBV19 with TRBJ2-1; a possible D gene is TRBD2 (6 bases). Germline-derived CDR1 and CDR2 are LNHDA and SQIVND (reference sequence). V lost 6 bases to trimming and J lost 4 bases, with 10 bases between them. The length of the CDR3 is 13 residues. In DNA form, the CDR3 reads TGTGCCAGTAGGGGGGGACTTTACAATGAGCAGTTCTTC. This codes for CASRGGLYNEQFF.

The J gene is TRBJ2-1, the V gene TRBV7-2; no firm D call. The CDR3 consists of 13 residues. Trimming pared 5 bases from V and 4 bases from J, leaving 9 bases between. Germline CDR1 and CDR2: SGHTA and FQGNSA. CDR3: CASSVTRYNEQFF. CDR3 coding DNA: TGTGCCAGCAGCGTTACAAGATACAATGAGCAGTTCTTC.

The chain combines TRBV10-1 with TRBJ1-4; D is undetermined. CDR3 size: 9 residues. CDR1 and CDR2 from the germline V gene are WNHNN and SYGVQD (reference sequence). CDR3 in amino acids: CPCVEKLFF. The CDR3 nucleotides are TGCCCCTGCGTGGAAAAACTGTTTTTT.

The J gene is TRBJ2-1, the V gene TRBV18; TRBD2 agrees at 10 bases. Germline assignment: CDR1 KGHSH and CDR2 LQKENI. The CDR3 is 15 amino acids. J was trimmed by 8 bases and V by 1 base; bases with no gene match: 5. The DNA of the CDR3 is TGTGCCAGCTCACCACTAGCGGGGGGCGGGGATGAGCAGTTCTTC. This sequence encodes CASSPLAGGGDEQFF. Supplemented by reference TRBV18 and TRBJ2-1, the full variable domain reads NAGVMQNPRHLVRRRGQEARLRCSPMKGHSHVYWYRQLPEEGLKFMVYLQKENIIDESGMPKERFSAEFPKEGPSILRIQQVVRGDSAAYFCASSPLAGGGDEQFFGPGTRLTVL.

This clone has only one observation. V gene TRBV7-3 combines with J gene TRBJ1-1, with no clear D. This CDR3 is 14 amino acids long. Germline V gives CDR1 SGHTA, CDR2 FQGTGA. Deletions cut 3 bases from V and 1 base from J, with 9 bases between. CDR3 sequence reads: CASSLGGGNTEAFF. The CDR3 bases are TGTGCCAGCAGCTTGGGAGGTGGGAACACTGAAGCTTTCTTT.

The DNA of the CDR3 is TGTGCCAGCAGAAGGGGGTCCGCCGGCTTATATGGCTACACCTTC. This translates into CASRRGSAGLYGYTF. This chain links TRBV3-1 (or the pseudogene TRBV3-2) with TRBJ1-2, with TRBD1 as a possible D gene (6 bases). CDR1 is LGHDT and CDR2 is YNNKEL in the germline V gene (reference sequence). The CDR3 is 15 residues long. V lost 6 bases, J lost 5 bases, and 19 bases lay in between.

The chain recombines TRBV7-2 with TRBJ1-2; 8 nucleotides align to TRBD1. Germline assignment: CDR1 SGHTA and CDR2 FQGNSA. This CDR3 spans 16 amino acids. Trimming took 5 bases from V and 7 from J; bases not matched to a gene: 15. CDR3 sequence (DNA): TGTGCCAGCAGCCTCTCCCCCGGACAGGGAGGGGTTGGCTACACCTTC. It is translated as CASSLSPGQGGVGYTF. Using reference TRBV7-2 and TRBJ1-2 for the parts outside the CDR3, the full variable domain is GAGVSQSPSNKVTEKGKDVELRCDPISGHTALYWYRQSLGQGLEFLIYFQGNSAPDKSGLPSDRFSAERTGGSVSTLTIQRTQQEDSAVYLCASSLSPGQGGVGYTFGSGTRLTVV.

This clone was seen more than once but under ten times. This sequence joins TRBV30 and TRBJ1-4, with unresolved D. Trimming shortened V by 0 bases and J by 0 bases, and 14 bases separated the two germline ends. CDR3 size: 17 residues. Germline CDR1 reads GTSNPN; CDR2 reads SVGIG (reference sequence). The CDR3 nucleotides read TGTGCCTGGAGTGTACGAGCGTTAAAGGCAACTAATGAAAAACTGTTTTTT. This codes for CAWSVRALKATNEKLFF.

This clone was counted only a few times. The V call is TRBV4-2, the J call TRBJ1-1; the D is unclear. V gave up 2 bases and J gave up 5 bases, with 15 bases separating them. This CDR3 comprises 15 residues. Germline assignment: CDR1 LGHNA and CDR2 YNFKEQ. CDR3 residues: CASSQSAASLTEAFF. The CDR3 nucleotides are TGTGCCAGCAGCCAAAGCGCAGCCTCGCTAACTGAAGCTTTCTTT.

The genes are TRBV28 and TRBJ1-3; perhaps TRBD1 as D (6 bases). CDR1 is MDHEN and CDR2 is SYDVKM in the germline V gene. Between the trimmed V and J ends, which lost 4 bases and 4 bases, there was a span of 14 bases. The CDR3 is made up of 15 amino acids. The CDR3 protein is CASSSGTRTGNTIYF. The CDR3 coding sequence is TGTGCCAGCAGTTCCGGGACAAGGACAGGAAACACCATATATTTT.

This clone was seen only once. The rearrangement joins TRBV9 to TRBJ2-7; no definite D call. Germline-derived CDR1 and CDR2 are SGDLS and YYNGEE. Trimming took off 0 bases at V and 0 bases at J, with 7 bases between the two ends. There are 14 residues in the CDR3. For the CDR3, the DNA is TGTGCCAGCAGCGTAGATCCAATCTCCTACGAGCAGTACTTC. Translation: CASSVDPISYEQYF.

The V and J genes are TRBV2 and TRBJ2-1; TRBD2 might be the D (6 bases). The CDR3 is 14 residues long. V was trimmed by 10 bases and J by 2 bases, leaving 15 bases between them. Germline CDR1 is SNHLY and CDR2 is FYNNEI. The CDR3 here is CATVGGTTYNEQFF. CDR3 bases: TGTGCCACCGTGGGGGGTACCACCTACAATGAGCAGTTCTTC.

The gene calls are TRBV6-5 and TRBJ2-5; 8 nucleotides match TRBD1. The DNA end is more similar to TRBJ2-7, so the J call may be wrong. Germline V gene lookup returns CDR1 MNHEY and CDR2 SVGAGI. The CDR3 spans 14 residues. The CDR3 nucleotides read TGTGCCAGCAGTTACTCTGACAGGGGCTACGAGCAGTACTTC. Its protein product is CASSYSDRGYEQYF.

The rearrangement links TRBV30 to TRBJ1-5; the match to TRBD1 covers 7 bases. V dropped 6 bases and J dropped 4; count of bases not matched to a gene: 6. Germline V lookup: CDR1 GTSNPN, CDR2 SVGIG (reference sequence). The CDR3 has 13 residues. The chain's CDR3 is CACSQTGNQPQHF. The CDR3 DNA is TGTGCCTGCTCTCAGACAGGGAATCAGCCCCAGCATTTT.

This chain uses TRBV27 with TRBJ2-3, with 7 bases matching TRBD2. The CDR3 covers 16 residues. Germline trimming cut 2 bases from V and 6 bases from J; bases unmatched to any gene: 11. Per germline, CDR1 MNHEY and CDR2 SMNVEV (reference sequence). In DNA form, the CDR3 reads TGTGCCAGCAGTTTAACGGCGGGGGATGGATGGGATACGCAGTATTTT. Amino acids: CASSLTAGDGWDTQYF.

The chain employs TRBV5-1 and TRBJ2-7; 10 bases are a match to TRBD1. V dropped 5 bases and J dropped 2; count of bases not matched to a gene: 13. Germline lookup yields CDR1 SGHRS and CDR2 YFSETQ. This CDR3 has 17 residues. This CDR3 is CASRLPTTGTGAYEQYF. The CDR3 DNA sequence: TGCGCCAGCAGACTACCAACTACCGGGACAGGGGCCTACGAGCAGTACTTC. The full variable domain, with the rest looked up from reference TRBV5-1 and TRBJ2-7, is KAGVTQTPRYLIKTRGQQVTLSCSPISGHRSVSWYQQTPGQGLQFLFEYFSETQRNKGNFPGRFSGRQFSNSRSEMNVSTLELGDSALYLCASRLPTTGTGAYEQYFGPGTRLTVT.

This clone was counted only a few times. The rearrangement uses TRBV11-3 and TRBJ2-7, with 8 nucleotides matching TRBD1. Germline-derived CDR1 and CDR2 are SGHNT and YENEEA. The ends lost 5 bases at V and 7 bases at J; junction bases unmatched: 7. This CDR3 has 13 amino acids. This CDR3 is CASSQSRDREQYF. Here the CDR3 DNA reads TGTGCCAGCAGCCAATCGCGGGACAGGGAGCAGTACTTC.

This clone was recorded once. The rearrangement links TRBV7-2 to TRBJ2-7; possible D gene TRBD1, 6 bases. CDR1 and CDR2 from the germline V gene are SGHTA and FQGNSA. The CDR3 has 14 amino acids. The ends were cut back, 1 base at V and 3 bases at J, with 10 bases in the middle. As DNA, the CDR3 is TGTGCCAGCAGCTTAGGGTTAGGGGGCTACGAGCAGTACTTC. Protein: CASSLGLGGYEQYF.

This CDR3 reads CASIGRGGSDEQFF. DNA of the CDR3: TGTGCCAGCATTGGCCGAGGGGGTTCGGATGAGCAGTTCTTC. V and J are TRBV6-5 and TRBJ2-1; a possible D gene is TRBD1 (6 bases). This CDR3 contains 14 residues. Trimming took 7 bases from V and 8 from J, leaving 18 bases between them. Looked up from germline, CDR1 is MNHEY and CDR2 is SVGAGI.

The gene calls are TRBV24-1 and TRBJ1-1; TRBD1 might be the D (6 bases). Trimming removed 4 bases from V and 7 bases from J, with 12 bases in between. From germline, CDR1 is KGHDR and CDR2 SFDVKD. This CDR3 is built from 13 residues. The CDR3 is CATSDGQSGEAFF. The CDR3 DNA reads TGTGCCACCAGTGACGGACAGTCTGGTGAAGCTTTCTTT.